Following are 27 T cell receptor beta chains from one sample sequenced in a study of identical twins (dated by TCRdb to the mid-2010s). Library preparation was by 5' RACE. The data were produced on an Illumina HiSeq 2000. TCRdb passed the public sequencing reads through fastp at Q25 and MiXCR, retaining productive beta sequences. Here each entry gathers all rows of one CDR3 protein and keeps the most common genes and DNA. A total of 150,000 or so distinct CDR3 sequences appear in this sample, roughly 3.5% of them only once. The ten biggest clones cover 8.1% of the sample. The sequencing input was memory T cells sorted from blood. The cell subset or site label, as the study defines it: CD45RO+ enriched T cells. These receptor sequences come from a man aged 18 to 35 in good health.

This clonotype has a count of ten or more. The gene calls are TRBV20-1 and TRBJ1-2; D gene uncertain. Trimming stripped 3 bases from V and 4 bases from J, with 12 bases between. The CDR3 totals 13 residues. Germline lookup yields CDR1 DFQATT and CDR2 SNEGSKA (reference sequence). CDR3 amino acids: CSAREGGSYGYTF. CDR3 nucleotide sequence: TGCAGTGCTAGGGAGGGAGGGTCCTATGGCTACACCTTC.

Turning to this clonotype: This may stem from a read error, because a much larger clone lies one nucleotide away. The chain combines TRBV29-1 with TRBJ1-1; D gene uncertain. CDR1 and CDR2 from the germline V gene are SQVTM and ANQGSEA. The CDR3 loop spans 12 amino acids. The CDR3: CRVVREGTEAFF. In DNA, the CDR3 is TGCAGAGTTGTTAGGGAGGGCACTGAAGCTTTCTTT.

This clonotype was picked up a small number of times. This chain joins TRBV7-8 and TRBJ2-1, with D perhaps matching TRBD1 (5 bases). Trimming took off 5 bases at V and 4 bases at J, with 18 bases between the two ends. Germline V gene data show CDR1 as SGHVS and CDR2 as FQNEAQ. The CDR3 has 16 amino acids. CDR3 nucleotide sequence: TGTGCCAGCAGCCAGACCCGGGCCTGGACATACAATGAGCAGTTCTTC. It codes for CASSQTRAWTYNEQFF. The full variable domain, its missing parts supplied by reference TRBV7-8 and TRBJ2-1, is GAGVSQSPRYKVAKRGQDVALRCDPISGHVSLFWYQQALGQGPEFLTYFQNEAQLDKSGLPSDRFFAERPEGSVSTLKIQRTQQEDSAVYLCASSQTRAWTYNEQFFGPGTRLTVL.

This clonotype has a count of ten or more. J is TRBJ2-1 and V is TRBV7-8; a possible D gene is TRBD1 (5 bases). The V end lost 0 bases, the J end lost 12 bases, and 12 bases lay between the germline ends. Germline CDR1 is SGHVS and CDR2 is FQNEAQ. This CDR3 is 13 amino acids long. CDR3 sequence reads: CASSLAVDRSQFF. The CDR3 DNA follows: TGTGCCAGCAGCTTAGCGGTAGACAGATCGCAGTTCTTC.

This clonotype was found many times. One end of the junction does not line up with germline, which may come from a read error. The CDR3 DNA sequence: TGCAGCGTTGGTTGGCAGGGCGGGGGGAAGAACTTC. This sequence encodes CSVGWQGGGKNF. This chain links TRBV29-1 with TRBJ2-5, with 8 bases aligning to TRBD2. This CDR3 contains 12 residues. The germline V gene has CDR1 SQVTM and CDR2 ANQGSEA.

This clonotype was counted between two and nine times. The genes are TRBV20-1 and TRBJ2-1, with 11 bases matching TRBD2. This CDR3 comprises 15 residues. CDR1 is DFQATT and CDR2 is SNEGSKA in the germline V gene (reference sequence). Losses at the gene ends were 4 bases for V and 8 bases for J; bases not matched to a gene: 10. CDR3 region: CSATLLAGVVDEQFF. Written as DNA, the CDR3 is TGCAGTGCTACGCTACTAGCGGGAGTTGTGGATGAGCAGTTCTTC.

As to this clonotype: This may be a read error, as it is one base from a much larger clone. CDR3 sequence: CAISESGAPRYTGAFF. The CDR3 DNA sequence: TGTGCCATCAGTGAGTCAGGGGCCCCACGGTACACTGGAGCTTTCTTT. The V call is TRBV10-3, the J call TRBJ1-1; weak D call: TRBD1 (5 bases). CDR1 is ENHRY and CDR2 is SYGVKD in the germline V gene. The CDR3 contains 16 residues.

This clonotype was recorded a few times. The CDR3 DNA reads TGTGCCAGCAGCCCAGGTTGGGGGTTAGCGGGGAATGAGCAGTTCTTC. The encoded protein is CASSPGWGLAGNEQFF. The chain recombines TRBV14 with TRBJ2-1; the match to TRBD2 covers 8 bases. The J segment lost 7 bases and the V segment lost 4 bases, leaving 12 bases of the junction unmatched. This CDR3 spans 16 amino acids. Germline V lookup: CDR1 SGHDN, CDR2 FVKESK.

This clonotype was found many times. Relative to the germline gene, one junction end is altered; a read error may explain this. This chain links TRBV11-2 with TRBJ2-4, with 7 bases aligning to TRBD2. The CDR3 totals 13 residues. Germline-derived CDR1 and CDR2 are SGHAT and FQNNGV. The DNA of the CDR3 is TGTGCCAGCAGCTTAGTTTGGGGGGGGAAGTTGGACTTC. It yields the protein CASSLVWGGKLDF.

This clonotype was counted ten times or more. The chain is built from TRBV18 and TRBJ2-1; D possibly corresponds to TRBD2 (8 bases). From germline, CDR1 is KGHSH and CDR2 LQKENI. This CDR3 spans 16 amino acids. Trimming cost V 0 bases and J 8 bases, with 17 bases left between them. The CDR3 bases are TGTGCCAGCTCACCACCCGGGAGGGGAACAGGGGATGAGCAGTTCTTC. Translation gives CASSPPGRGTGDEQFF. The entire variable domain, with the rest obtained from reference TRBV18 and TRBJ2-1, is as follows: NAGVMQNPRHLVRRRGQEARLRCSPMKGHSHVYWYRQLPEEGLKFMVYLQKENIIDESGMPKERFSAEFPKEGPSILRIQQVVRGDSAAYFCASSPPGRGTGDEQFFGPGTRLTVL.

This clonotype showed up many times. The chain combines TRBV20-1 with TRBJ2-3; 9 bases map to TRBD1. The germline V gene has CDR1 DFQATT and CDR2 SNEGSKA (reference sequence). V dropped 3 bases and J dropped 0; count of bases not matched to a gene: 13. This CDR3 contains 18 residues. As DNA, the CDR3 is TGCAGTGCTAGGGGGGGGGACAGGGAGAAGCCGAGCACAGATACGCAGTATTTT. Protein: CSARGGDREKPSTDTQYF.

There are many counts of this clonotype. The rearrangement joins TRBV7-9 to TRBJ2-5; 8 bases are shared with TRBD1. CDR1 and CDR2 (germline): SEHNR, FQNEAQ (reference sequence). V was clipped by 5 bases and J by 4 bases; unmatched bases: 6. The CDR3 contains 14 residues. CDR3 amino acids: CASSPGGDGETQYF. CDR3 nucleotide sequence: TGTGCCAGCAGCCCAGGGGGCGACGGAGAGACCCAGTACTTC.

This clonotype was seen ten or more times. This chain connects TRBV24-1 to TRBJ2-1; TRBD2 matches 10 bases. V dropped 3 bases and J dropped 0; count of bases not matched to a gene: 1. Germline V gene data show CDR1 as KGHDR and CDR2 as SFDVKD. This CDR3 has 16 residues. The CDR3: CATSDPSGSSYNEQFF. The CDR3 DNA follows: TGTGCCACCAGTGATCCTAGCGGGAGCTCCTACAATGAGCAGTTCTTC.

This clonotype was detected ten times or more. CDR3 DNA sequence: TGCGCCAGCAGCTCCAACGGGATCTATGGCTACACCTTC. The encoded protein is CASSSNGIYGYTF. The chain joins TRBV5-1 to TRBJ1-2; D remains unclear. The CDR3 is 13 amino acids. Germline values: CDR1 SGHRS, CDR2 YFSETQ. V was clipped by 3 bases and J by 4 bases, with 10 bases between them.

This clonotype was observed at least ten times. The genes are TRBV29-1 and TRBJ1-2; D perhaps matches TRBD1 (5 bases). The CDR3 covers 10 residues. The germline CDR1 and CDR2 sequences are SQVTM and ANQGSEA. DNA for the CDR3: TGCATCTCCCTGGGGGGAGACTACACCTTC. Its translation: CISLGGDYTF.

This clonotype was counted many times. The CDR3 DNA is TGTGCCAGCAGCTTAGACGTTTGGGGCTCTGGGGCCAACGTCCTGACTTTC. It yields the protein CASSLDVWGSGANVLTF. The J gene is TRBJ2-6, the V gene TRBV7-9; D is undetermined. V was shortened by 1 base and J by 0 bases, with 10 bases between the two germline ends. Germline lookup yields CDR1 SEHNR and CDR2 FQNEAQ (reference sequence). The CDR3 is made up of 17 amino acids. Full variable domain (rest looked up from reference TRBV7-9 and TRBJ2-6): DTGVSQNPRHKITKRGQNVTFRCDPISEHNRLYWYRQTLGQGPEFLTYFQNEAQLEKSRLLSDRFSAERPKGSFSTLEIQRTEQGDSAMYLCASSLDVWGSGANVLTFGAGSRLTVL.

This clonotype has a count of ten or more. This chain uses TRBV27 with TRBJ2-7; 8 bases are shared with TRBD1. The germline V gene has CDR1 MNHEY and CDR2 SMNVEV (reference sequence). Trimming took 8 bases from V and 5 from J; bases not matched to a gene: 8. This CDR3 is 13 amino acids long. The CDR3 spells CASRTGGVNEQYF. CDR3 coding DNA: TGTGCCAGCCGTACAGGGGGAGTGAACGAGCAGTACTTC.

This clonotype appeared a few times. This rearrangement joins TRBV20-1 to TRBJ2-3; D is perhaps TRBD1 or TRBD2 (5 bases each). CDR3 length: 14 residues. Germline values: CDR1 DFQATT, CDR2 SNEGSKA (reference sequence). Trimming removed 5 bases from V and 5 bases from J, with 17 bases in between. The CDR3 DNA reads as TGCAGTGCTCAAGCAGGGAGTGTAGGAGATACGCAGTATTTT. This gives the protein CSAQAGSVGDTQYF.

With respect to this clonotype: A much larger clone lies a single base off, so this may be a read error. The chain recombines TRBV9 with TRBJ2-3; TRBD2 matches at 12 bases. Germline values: CDR1 SGDLS, CDR2 YYNGEE. Trimming took 4 bases from V and 6 from J; bases not matched to a gene: 6. The CDR3 length is 15 residues. CDR3 in DNA: TGTGCCAGCAGCCGGAGACTAGCGGGAGATGATACGCAGTATTTT. Translation: CASSRRLAGDDTQYF.

This clonotype has ten or more counts. The chain couples TRBV19 to TRBJ2-1, with TRBD1 as a possible D gene (6 bases). This CDR3 is 14 amino acids long. CDR1 and CDR2 (germline): LNHDA, SQIVND (reference sequence). The ends were cut back, 7 bases at V and 0 bases at J, with 10 bases in the middle. CDR3 in amino acids: CASTQDSSYNEQFF. The CDR3 DNA is TGTGCCAGTACACAGGACAGCTCCTACAATGAGCAGTTCTTC.

The chain employs TRBV7-9 and TRBJ2-5; 11 positions match TRBD2. CDR1 is SEHNR and CDR2 is FQNEAQ in the germline V gene (reference sequence). V dropped 1 base and J dropped 5; count of bases not matched to a gene: 3. The CDR3 loop spans 15 amino acids. Here the CDR3 reads CASSLGLAGPETQYF. As DNA, the CDR3 is TGTGCCAGCAGCTTAGGACTAGCGGGACCGGAGACCCAGTACTTC.

This clonotype was counted ten times or more. The chain recombines TRBV29-1 with TRBJ2-5, with TRBD2 as a possible D gene (6 bases). The CDR3 is 12 residues long. The V end lost 8 bases, the J end lost 3 bases, and 13 bases lay between the germline ends. The germline gives CDR1 SQVTM, CDR2 ANQGSEA. CDR3 in amino acids: CSYDWEEETQYF. The DNA of the CDR3 is TGCAGCTATGATTGGGAGGAAGAGACCCAGTACTTC.

This clonotype was seen at least ten times. This rearrangement joins TRBV10-3 to TRBJ1-1; 7 nucleotides match TRBD1. The V gene end was trimmed by 8 bases and the J gene end by 11 bases; junction bases not matched to a gene: 8. The CDR3 extends over 11 amino acids. CDR1 and CDR2 from the germline V gene are ENHRY and SYGVKD. The CDR3 is CAIGSGGMAFF. The CDR3 nucleotides are TGTGCCATCGGCTCAGGGGGAATGGCTTTCTTT.

This clonotype was seen many times. The rearrangement uses TRBV7-2 and TRBJ2-7; 7 nucleotides line up with TRBD2. CDR3 length: 15 amino acids. After removal of 5 bases from V and 3 bases from J, the junction contained 10 bases not matched to a gene. Looked up from germline, CDR1 is SGHTA and CDR2 is FQGNSA. This CDR3 reads CASSPTGASGYEQYF. The CDR3 nucleotides are TGTGCCAGCAGCCCTACCGGCGCTAGCGGCTACGAGCAGTACTTC.

This clonotype was observed at least ten times. The chain employs TRBV15 and TRBJ1-5, with no clear D. CDR3 length equals 14 residues. The germline V gene encodes CDR1 LNHNV and CDR2 YYDKDF (reference sequence). V lost 6 bases, J lost 3 bases, and 12 bases lay in between. The CDR3 reads CATRSPHHNQPQHF. The CDR3 DNA reads TGTGCCACCAGGTCTCCGCACCACAATCAGCCCCAGCATTTT. The entire variable domain, with the rest obtained from reference TRBV15 and TRBJ1-5, is as follows: DAMVIQNPRYQVTQFGKPVTLSCSQTLNHNVMYWYQQKSSQAPKLLFHYYDKDFNNEADTPDNFQSRRPNTSFCFLDIRSPGLGDTAMYLCATRSPHHNQPQHFGDGTRLSIL.

This clonotype has at least ten counts. The V call is TRBV6-1, the J call TRBJ1-2; TRBD1 might be the D (6 bases). Per germline, CDR1 MNHNS and CDR2 SASEGT. The CDR3 extends over 13 amino acids. Between the trimmed V and J ends, which lost 6 bases and 4 bases, there was a span of 12 bases. The CDR3 DNA sequence: TGTGCCAGCAGATCAGGGGCCGCCTATGGCTACACCTTC. This translates into CASRSGAAYGYTF.

This clonotype has ten or more counts. V and J are TRBV7-9 and TRBJ2-2, with 7 nucleotides matching TRBD1. V shed 2 bases and J 1 base; nucleotides not matched to a gene: 7. This CDR3 is built from 17 residues. CDR1 SEHNR and CDR2 FQNEAQ come from the germline V gene (reference sequence). As DNA, the CDR3 is TGTGCCAGCAGCTTACCCCTGGGACAGAAGAACACCGGGGAGCTGTTTTTT. This encodes CASSLPLGQKNTGELFF.